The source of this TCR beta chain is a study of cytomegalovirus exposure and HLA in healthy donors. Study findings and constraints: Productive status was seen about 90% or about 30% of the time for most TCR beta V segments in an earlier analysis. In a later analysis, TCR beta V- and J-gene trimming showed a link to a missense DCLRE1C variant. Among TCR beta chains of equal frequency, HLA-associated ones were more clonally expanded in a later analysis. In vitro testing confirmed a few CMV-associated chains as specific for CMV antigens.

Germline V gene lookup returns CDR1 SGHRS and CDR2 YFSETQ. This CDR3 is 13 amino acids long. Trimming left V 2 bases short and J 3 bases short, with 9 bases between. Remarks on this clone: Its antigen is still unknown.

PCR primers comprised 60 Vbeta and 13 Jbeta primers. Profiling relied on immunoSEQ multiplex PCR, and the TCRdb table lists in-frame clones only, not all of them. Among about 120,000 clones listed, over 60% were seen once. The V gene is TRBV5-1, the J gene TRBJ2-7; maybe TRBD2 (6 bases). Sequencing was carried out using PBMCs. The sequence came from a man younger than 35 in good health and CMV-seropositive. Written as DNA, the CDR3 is TGCGCCAGCAGCTTCGGGAGTTACTACGAGCAGTACTTC. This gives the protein CASSFGSYYEQYF. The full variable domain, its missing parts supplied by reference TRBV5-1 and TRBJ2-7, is KAGVTQTPRYLIKTRGQQVTLSCSPISGHRSVSWYQQTPGQGLQFLFEYFSETQRNKGNFPGRFSGRQFSNSRSEMNVSTLELGDSALYLCASSFGSYYEQYFGPGTRLTVT.